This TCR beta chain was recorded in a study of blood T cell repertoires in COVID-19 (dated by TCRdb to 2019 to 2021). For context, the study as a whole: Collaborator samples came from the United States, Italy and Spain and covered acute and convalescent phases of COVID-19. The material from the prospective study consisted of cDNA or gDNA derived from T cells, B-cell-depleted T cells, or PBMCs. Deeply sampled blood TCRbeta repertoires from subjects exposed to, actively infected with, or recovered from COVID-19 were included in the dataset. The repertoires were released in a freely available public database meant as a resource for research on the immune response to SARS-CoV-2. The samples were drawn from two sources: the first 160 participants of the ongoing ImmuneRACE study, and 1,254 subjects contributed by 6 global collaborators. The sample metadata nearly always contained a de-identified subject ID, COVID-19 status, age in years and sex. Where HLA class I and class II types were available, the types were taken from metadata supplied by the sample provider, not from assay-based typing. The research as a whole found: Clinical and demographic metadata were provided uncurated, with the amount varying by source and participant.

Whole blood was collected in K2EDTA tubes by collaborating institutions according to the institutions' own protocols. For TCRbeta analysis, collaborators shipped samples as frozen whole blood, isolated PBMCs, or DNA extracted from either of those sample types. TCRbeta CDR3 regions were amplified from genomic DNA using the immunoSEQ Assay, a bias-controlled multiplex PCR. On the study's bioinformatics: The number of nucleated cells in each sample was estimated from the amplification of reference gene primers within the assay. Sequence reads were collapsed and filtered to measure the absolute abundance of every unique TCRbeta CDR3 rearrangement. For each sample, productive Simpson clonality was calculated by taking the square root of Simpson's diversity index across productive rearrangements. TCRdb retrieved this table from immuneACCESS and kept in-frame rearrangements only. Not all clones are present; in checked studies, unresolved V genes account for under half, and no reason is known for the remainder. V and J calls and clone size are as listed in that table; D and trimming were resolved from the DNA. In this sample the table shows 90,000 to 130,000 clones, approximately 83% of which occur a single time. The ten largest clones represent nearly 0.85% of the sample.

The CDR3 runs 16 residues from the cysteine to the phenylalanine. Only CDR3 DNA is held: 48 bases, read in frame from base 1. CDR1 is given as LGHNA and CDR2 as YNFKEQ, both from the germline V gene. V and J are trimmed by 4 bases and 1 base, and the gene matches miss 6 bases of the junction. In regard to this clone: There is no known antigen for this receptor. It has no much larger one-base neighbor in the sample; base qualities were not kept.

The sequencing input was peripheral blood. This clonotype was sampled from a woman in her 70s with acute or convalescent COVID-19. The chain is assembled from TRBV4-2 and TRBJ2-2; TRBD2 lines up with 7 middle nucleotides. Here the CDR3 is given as CASSPGGSGNTGELFF. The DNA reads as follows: TGTGCCAGCAGCCCGGGGGGTAGCGGGAACACCGGGGAGCTGTTTTTT.